This T cell receptor beta chain was retrieved from a study of OX40 agonist ivuxolimab in advanced cancers. Points from the study as a whole: At 0.1 to 3.0 mg/kg and by week 6, CD4+ and CD8+ T cells in the blood had expanded clonally.

V shed 1 base and J 1 base; nucleotides not matched to a gene: 3. From germline, CDR1 is SGHAT and CDR2 FQNNGV. The CDR3 extends over 16 amino acids. The data were produced by immunoSEQ multiplex PCR, yet TCRdb's version contains in-frame clones alone and is incomplete. Among some 80,000 clones listed, around nine tenths were seen once. Note on this clone: What it recognizes is unknown.

The input for sequencing was CD4+ or CD8+ T cells sorted from blood, taken in a trial of the OX40 agonist ivuxolimab. This TCR was sampled from an adult with an advanced solid tumor such as melanoma, head and neck, liver or kidney cancer. This chain joins TRBV11-2 and TRBJ2-5, with 10 bases that match TRBD1. CDR3 region: CASSLVWTGGQETQYF. For the CDR3, the DNA is TGTGCCAGCAGCTTAGTTTGGACAGGGGGCCAAGAGACCCAGTACTTC.